A selection of T cell receptor beta chains follows, all from one sample in a study of shared clonotypes between healthy human individuals. Here immunoSEQ multiplex PCR was the method, and the copy in TCRdb shows in-frame clones only, minus some. The repertoire consists of about 1,800,000 clones, with about 94% occurring once and the leading ten covering roughly 1%. The sequenced sample consisted of naive CD8+ T cells sorted from blood. The source is a man aged 18-30 years in good health. Each CDR3 is given with its conserved first and last residue. The D gene is left open where the match is weak. Size values are once, few and many counts, or a class for expanded clones, and some rows have none.

J gene: TRBJ2-7
D gene: TRBD2
V gene: TRBV12-5
clone size: NA
CDR3 DNA: TGTGCTAGTGGTCTGGGACTAGCTTTGGAGCAGTACTTC
CDR3 protein: CASGLGLALEQYF

J gene: TRBJ1-1
D gene: TRBD1
V gene: TRBV7-9
clone size: NA
CDR3 DNA: TGTGCCAGCAGCTTAGATTGGGACAGGGCGGCTGAAGCTTTCTTT
CDR3 protein: CASSLDWDRAAEAFF

J gene: TRBJ2-3
D gene: NA
V gene: TRBV7-9
clone size: NA
CDR3 DNA: TGTGCCAGCAGAGTGGGCCCAGATACGCAGTATTTT
CDR3 protein: CASRVGPDTQYF

J gene: TRBJ2-2
D gene: NA
V gene: TRBV2
clone size: NA
CDR3 DNA: TGTGCCAGCAGTGACCCAGTAACCCAGAACACCGGGGAGCTGTTTTTT
CDR3 protein: CASSDPVTQNTGELFF

J gene: TRBJ2-7
D gene: NA
V gene: TRBV14
clone size: NA
CDR3 DNA: TGTGCCAGCAGCCCGTGGGGGGTTGACGAGCAGTACTTC
CDR3 protein: CASSPWGVDEQYF

J gene: TRBJ2-7
D gene: NA
V gene: TRBV4-1
clone size: NA
CDR3 DNA: TGCGCCAGCAGCCACGCGCTCGAAAACTACGAGCAGTACTTC
CDR3 protein: CASSHALENYEQYF

J gene: TRBJ1-2
D gene: NA
V gene: TRBV6-5
clone size: NA
CDR3 DNA: TGTGCCAGCAGTCCCCGGGACACCTATGGCTACACCTTC
CDR3 protein: CASSPRDTYGYTF

J gene: TRBJ1-5
D gene: TRBD1
V gene: TRBV19
clone size: once
CDR3 DNA: TGTGCCAGTAGCCTGACAGGGAATCAGCCCCAGCATTTT
CDR3 protein: CASSLTGNQPQHF

J gene: TRBJ1-3
D gene: NA
V gene: TRBV25-1
clone size: NA
CDR3 DNA: TGTGCCAGCAGTGACGGGAACTCTGGAAACACCATATATTTT
CDR3 protein: CASSDGNSGNTIYF

J gene: TRBJ1-2
D gene: NA
V gene: TRBV29-1
clone size: NA
CDR3 DNA: TGCAGCGCTGACAATCCTAACTATGGCTACACCTTC
CDR3 protein: CSADNPNYGYTF

J gene: TRBJ1-2
D gene: NA
V gene: TRBV9
clone size: NA
CDR3 DNA: TGTGCCAGCAGCGTAGATGGGGCCAGTCGTGGCTACACCTTC
CDR3 protein: CASSVDGASRGYTF

J gene: TRBJ2-1
D gene: TRBD2
V gene: TRBV5-4
clone size: NA
CDR3 DNA: TGTGCCAGCAGTCCGTCCCCCACGCGGGGGGGCCTCAATGAGCAGTTCTTC
CDR3 protein: CASSPSPTRGGLNEQFF

J gene: TRBJ1-2
D gene: NA
V gene: TRBV29-1
clone size: once
CDR3 DNA: TGCAGCGTTGTAGAAGCTAACTATGGCTACACCTTC
CDR3 protein: CSVVEANYGYTF

J gene: TRBJ1-1
D gene: TRBD1
V gene: TRBV9
clone size: NA
CDR3 DNA: TGTGCCAGCAGCCACGGGACAGGGGTCGACACTGAAGCTTTCTTT
CDR3 protein: CASSHGTGVDTEAFF

J gene: TRBJ2-5
D gene: NA
V gene: TRBV11-2
clone size: NA
CDR3 DNA: TGTGCCAGCAGCCATTTAGTGGGTCTGTTCGAGACCCAGTACTTC
CDR3 protein: CASSHLVGLFETQYF

J gene: TRBJ2-5
D gene: TRBD2
V gene: TRBV4-1
clone size: once
CDR3 DNA: TGCGCCAGCAGCCAAGATCGGGGAGGGCAGTACCAAGAGACCCAGTACTTC
CDR3 protein: CASSQDRGGQYQETQYF

J gene: TRBJ2-7
D gene: TRBD1
V gene: TRBV5-5
clone size: NA
CDR3 DNA: TGTGCCAGCAGCTCACAGGGGACAGGGTATGACGAGCAGTACTTC
CDR3 protein: CASSSQGTGYDEQYF

J gene: TRBJ2-1
D gene: TRBD2
V gene: TRBV11-2
clone size: NA
CDR3 DNA: TGTGCCAGCAGTACCGGGACTAGCGGCCACAATGAGCAGTTCTTC
CDR3 protein: CASSTGTSGHNEQFF

J gene: TRBJ2-7
D gene: TRBD1
V gene: TRBV19
clone size: NA
CDR3 DNA: TGTGCCAGTAGTATAACCCGACAGGGGTCGTACGAGCAGTACTTC
CDR3 protein: CASSITRQGSYEQYF

J gene: TRBJ2-7
D gene: TRBD2
V gene: TRBV16
clone size: NA
CDR3 DNA: TGTGCCAGCAGCCAATCCCTAGCGGGGGCCTACGAGCAGTACTTC
CDR3 protein: CASSQSLAGAYEQYF

J gene: TRBJ2-7
D gene: NA
V gene: TRBV4-1
clone size: NA
CDR3 DNA: TGCGCCAGCAGCCAGATAGACTCTTACGAGCAGTACTTC
CDR3 protein: CASSQIDSYEQYF

J gene: TRBJ2-3
D gene: NA
V gene: TRBV7-3
clone size: few
CDR3 DNA: TGTGCCAGCAGCACGTCCGGTCGGGGACACACAGATACGCAGTATTTT
CDR3 protein: CASSTSGRGHTDTQYF

J gene: TRBJ1-1
D gene: NA
V gene: TRBV29-1
clone size: few
CDR3 DNA: TGCAGCGTTGAGGGGGGCGCGGACACTGAAGCTTTCTTT
CDR3 protein: CSVEGGADTEAFF

J gene: TRBJ2-1
D gene: NA
V gene: TRBV13
clone size: NA
CDR3 DNA: TGTGCCAGCAGCGTAGGGGATGAGCAGTTCTTC
CDR3 protein: CASSVGDEQFF

J gene: TRBJ2-7
D gene: NA
V gene: TRBV11-2
clone size: NA
CDR3 DNA: TGTGCCAGCAGCTTATTTGAGGACTACGAGCAGTACTTC
CDR3 protein: CASSLFEDYEQYF

J gene: TRBJ1-5
D gene: NA
V gene: TRBV4-1
clone size: NA
CDR3 DNA: TGCGCCAGCAGCTATTCGGAGGGGAATAATCAGCCCCAGCATTTT
CDR3 protein: CASSYSEGNNQPQHF

J gene: TRBJ1-6
D gene: TRBD1
V gene: TRBV9
clone size: NA
CDR3 DNA: TGTGCCAGCAGCGACCGGGACAGAGAACTCCTCCACTTT
CDR3 protein: CASSDRDRELLHF

J gene: TRBJ2-3
D gene: NA
V gene: TRBV28
clone size: NA
CDR3 DNA: TGTGCCAGCAGCCCAGGATATAGCACAGATACGCAGTATTTT
CDR3 protein: CASSPGYSTDTQYF

J gene: TRBJ2-7
D gene: NA
V gene: TRBV9
clone size: once
CDR3 DNA: TGTGCCAGCAGCCCCGCCGGGACCATTCTCCACGAGCAGTACTTC
CDR3 protein: CASSPAGTILHEQYF